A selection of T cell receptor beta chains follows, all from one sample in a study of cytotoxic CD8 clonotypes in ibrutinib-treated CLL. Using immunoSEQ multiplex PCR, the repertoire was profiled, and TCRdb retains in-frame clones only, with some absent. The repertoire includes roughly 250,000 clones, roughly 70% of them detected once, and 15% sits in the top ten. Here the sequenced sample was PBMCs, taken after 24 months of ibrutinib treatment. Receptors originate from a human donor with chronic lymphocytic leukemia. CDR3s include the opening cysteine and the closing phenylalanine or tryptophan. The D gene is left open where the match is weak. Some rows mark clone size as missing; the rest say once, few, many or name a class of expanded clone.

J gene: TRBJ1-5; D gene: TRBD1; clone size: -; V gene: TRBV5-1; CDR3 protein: CASSPEKDREGNQPQHF; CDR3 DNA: TGCGCCAGCAGCCCGGAAAAAGACAGGGAGGGCAATCAGCCCCAGCATTTT
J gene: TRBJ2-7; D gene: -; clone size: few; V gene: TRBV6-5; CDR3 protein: CASSYSQGLLSYEQYF; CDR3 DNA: TGTGCCAGCAGTTACTCTCAAGGCCTCCTCTCCTACGAGCAGTACTTC
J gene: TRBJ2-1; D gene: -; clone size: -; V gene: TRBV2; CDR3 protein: CASSGINNEQFF; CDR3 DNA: TGTGCCAGCAGTGGGATAAACAATGAGCAGTTCTTC
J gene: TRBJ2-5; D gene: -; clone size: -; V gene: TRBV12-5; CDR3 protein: CASGLVLLDGETQYF; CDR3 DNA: TGTGCTAGTGGTTTGGTACTACTAGATGGAGAGACCCAGTACTTC
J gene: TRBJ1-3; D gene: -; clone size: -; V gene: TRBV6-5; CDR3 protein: CASSYSGPYSGNTIYF; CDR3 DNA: TGTGCCAGCAGTTACTCAGGGCCTTACTCTGGAAACACCATATATTTT
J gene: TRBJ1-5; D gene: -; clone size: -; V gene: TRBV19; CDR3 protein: CASSPGRDSNQPQHF; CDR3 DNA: TGTGCCAGTAGCCCGGGACGGGATAGCAATCAGCCCCAGCATTTT
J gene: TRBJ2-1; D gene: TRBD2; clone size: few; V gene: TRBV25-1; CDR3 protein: CASSGTSGRGEQFF; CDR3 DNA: TGTGCCAGCAGTGGGACTAGCGGGAGAGGTGAGCAGTTCTTC
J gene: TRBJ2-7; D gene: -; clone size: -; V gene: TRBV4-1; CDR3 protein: CASSQVPPPTYEQYF; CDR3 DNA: TGCGCCAGCAGCCAAGTCCCCCCCCCAACGTACGAGCAGTACTTC
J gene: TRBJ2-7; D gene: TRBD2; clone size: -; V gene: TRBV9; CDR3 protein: CASSVSSGGTYEQYF; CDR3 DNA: TGTGCCAGCAGCGTGTCTAGCGGGGGGACCTACGAGCAGTACTTC
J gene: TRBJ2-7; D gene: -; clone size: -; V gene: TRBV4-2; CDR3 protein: CASSQEADISYEQYF; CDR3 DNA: TGTGCCAGCAGCCAAGAAGCTGACATTTCCTACGAGCAGTACTTC
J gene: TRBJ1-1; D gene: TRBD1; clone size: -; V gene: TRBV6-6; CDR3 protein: CASTETGEAFF; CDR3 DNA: TGTGCCAGCACCGAGACAGGGGAAGCTTTCTTT